This paragraph reports one TCR beta chain. The data belong to a study of blood T cell repertoires in COVID-19. Study in general: The samples span acute and convalescent COVID-19 from the United States, Italy and Spain. The cDNA or gDNA used as material had been derived from T cells, B-cell-depleted T cells, or PBMCs.

This CDR3 has 13 residues. CDR1 LNHDA and CDR2 SQIVND come from the germline V gene (reference sequence). The V end lost 8 bases, the J end lost 5 bases, and 13 bases lay between the germline ends. Under the authors' procedure: Amplification of reference gene primers provided the estimated nucleated cell counts. Assay: immunoSEQ multiplex PCR; the TCRdb copy retains only in-frame clones and omits some. D and trimming were read from the DNA, whereas the V and J calls and clone size are those reported in that table. The profile shows 110,000 or so clones, 75% to 90% of them singletons. The V gene is TRBV19, the J gene TRBJ1-5, with D maybe TRBD1 (6 bases). Sequenced input: peripheral blood. This receptor was identified in a human donor with acute or convalescent COVID-19. The donor label of this sample is uncertain. The CDR3 region is CASHREADQPQHF. DNA for the CDR3: TGTGCCAGTCACAGGGAAGCGGATCAGCCCCAGCATTTT.